The 10 T cell receptor beta chains presented below share a single source sample, sequenced in a study of T cell responses to AZD1222 COVID-19 vaccine. Profiling relied on immunoSEQ multiplex PCR, and the TCRdb table lists in-frame clones only, not all of them. The sample holds 100,000 or so clones, 85% to 90% seen once. This material consisted of peripheral blood, taken on day 0 of AZD1222 vaccination. These receptors were obtained from an adult in good health.

This chain connects TRBV18 to TRBJ1-2, with 7 bases fitting TRBD1. Trimming took 5 bases from V and 8 from J; bases not matched to a gene: 8. CDR1 KGHSH and CDR2 LQKENI come from the germline V gene. The CDR3 has 13 amino acids. CDR3 loop: CASSAYRGKGYTF. The CDR3 DNA follows: TGTGCCAGCTCAGCTTACAGGGGAAAGGGCTACACCTTC.

This chain connects TRBV5-4 to TRBJ1-2; TRBD1 matches 12 bases. V lost 4 bases to trimming and J lost 1 base; unmatched junction nucleotides: 2. CDR1 is SGHNT and CDR2 is YYREEE in the germline V gene (reference sequence). The CDR3 contains 15 residues. This chain's CDR3 is CASSRDRGLNYGYTF. CDR3 nucleotides: TGTGCCAGCAGCAGGGACAGGGGGCTTAACTATGGCTACACCTTC. The full variable domain, completed using reference TRBV5-4 and TRBJ1-2, is ETGVTQSPTHLIKTRGQQVTLRCSSQSGHNTVSWYQQALGQGPQFIFQYYREEENGRGNFPPRFSGLQFPNYSSELNVNALELDDSALYLCASSRDRGLNYGYTFGSGTRLTVV.

The rearrangement joins TRBV7-6 to TRBJ2-1; TRBD1 matches 7 bases. CDR3 length: 19 amino acids. CDR1 SGHVS and CDR2 FNYEAQ come from the germline V gene. The V segment lost 1 base and the J segment 0 bases; nucleotides outside the gene matches: 12. CDR3 in DNA: TGTGCCAGCAGCTTAGAGGGAAACCGACAGGGAAGCTCCTACAATGAGCAGTTCTTC. Amino acids: CASSLEGNRQGSSYNEQFF.

The V call is TRBV10-2, the J call TRBJ2-3; D perhaps matches TRBD1 (6 bases). Germline CDR1 and CDR2: WSHSY and SAAADI. CDR3 length equals 15 residues. V lost 6 bases to trimming and J lost 2 bases, with 15 bases between them. This CDR3 is CASRSDGGPTDTQYF. The CDR3 DNA reads TGCGCCAGCAGGTCGGATGGGGGCCCCACAGATACGCAGTATTTT.

The rearrangement links TRBV5-4 to TRBJ1-3; the D gene is possibly TRBD1 (5 bases). Germline CDR1 reads SGHNT; CDR2 reads YYREEE (reference sequence). Deletions cut 6 bases from V and 4 bases from J, with 20 bases between. This CDR3 is built from 16 residues. Here the CDR3 reads CASNGGGQGGGNTIYF. CDR3 bases: TGTGCCAGCAATGGAGGTGGGCAGGGCGGAGGAAACACCATATATTTT.

The rearrangement joins TRBV10-1 to TRBJ1-1; D is unclear. From germline, CDR1 is WNHNN and CDR2 SYGVQD (reference sequence). Trimming pared 0 bases from V and 0 bases from J, leaving 5 bases between. There are 14 residues in the CDR3. In DNA, the CDR3 is TGCGCCAGCAGTGAGTCAAAAATGAACACTGAAGCTTTCTTT. It translates to CASSESKMNTEAFF.

With regard to this clone: At one end, the junction sequence differs from germline, possibly due to a read error. The V call is TRBV27, the J call TRBJ2-1; 7 nucleotides line up with TRBD1. Germline assignment: CDR1 MNHEY and CDR2 SMNVEV (reference sequence). The CDR3 runs 18 residues. The CDR3 sequence: CASSLSPEGASPYNEQFF. The CDR3 DNA reads TGTGCCAGCAGTCTATCCCCCGAGGGGGCAAGCCCCTACAATGAGCAGTTCTTC.

The chain carries TRBV5-6 and TRBJ1-1; D is unresolved. Germline CDR1 is SGHDT and CDR2 is YYEEEE. Trimming stripped 2 bases from V and 5 bases from J, with 13 bases between. The CDR3 consists of 14 residues. CDR3 DNA: TGTGCCAGCAGCTTAAGGGATACGAGGACTGAAGCTTTCTTT. It translates to CASSLRDTRTEAFF. Complete variable domain (other parts from reference TRBV5-6 and TRBJ1-1): DAGVTQSPTHLIKTRGQQVTLRCSPKSGHDTVSWYQQALGQGPQFIFQYYEEEERQRGNFPDRFSGHQFPNYSSELNVNALLLGDSALYLCASSLRDTRTEAFFGQGTRLTVV.

CDR3 residues: CATSDQRWDTQYF. CDR3 coding DNA: TGTGCCACCAGTGATCAACGGTGGGATACGCAGTATTTT. This rearrangement joins TRBV24-1 to TRBJ2-3, with unresolved D. The CDR3 contains 13 residues. Germline V lookup: CDR1 KGHDR, CDR2 SFDVKD. V lost 3 bases to trimming and J lost 6 bases, with 9 bases between them.

Here the CDR3 DNA reads TGCGCCAGCAGCTTGGCCGGGCTCGGGTCCGGAAACACCATATATTTT. The encoded protein is CASSLAGLGSGNTIYF. V and J are TRBV5-1 and TRBJ1-3, with no clear D. V lost 0 bases and J lost 4, with 14 bases in between. The CDR3 sequence is 16 residues long. Germline CDR1 SGHRS, CDR2 YFSETQ.